Shown below are 30 T cell receptor beta chains from a single sample sequenced in a study of blood T cell repertoires in COVID-19. Libraries were prepared by immunoSEQ multiplex PCR; TCRdb keeps only in-frame clonotypes and omits some of them. The sample has about 360,000 clones, approximately 80% seen once; the top ten hold over 0.95%. Sequencing used peripheral blood. These receptors were taken from a human donor with acute or convalescent COVID-19. The donor label of this sample is uncertain.

V usage is TRBV28 and J usage is TRBJ2-7; perhaps TRBD2 as D (5 bases). V dropped 3 bases and J dropped 3 bases, with 15 bases sitting between them. Germline assignment: CDR1 MDHEN and CDR2 SYDVKM. The CDR3 has 15 residues. The CDR3 region is CASSLANRRFYEQYF. For the CDR3, the DNA is TGTGCCAGCAGTTTGGCAAATCGGAGGTTCTACGAGCAGTACTTC. The whole variable domain, remainder taken from reference TRBV28 and TRBJ2-7, is DVKVTQSSRYLVKRTGEKVFLECVQDMDHENMFWYRQDPGLGLRLIYFSYDVKMKEKGDIPEGYSVSREKKERFSLILESASTNQTSMYLCASSLANRRFYEQYFGPGTRLTVT.

The chain has TRBV3-1 (or the pseudogene TRBV3-2) and TRBJ1-6, with no clear D. Germline V gives CDR1 LGHDT, CDR2 YNNKEL (reference sequence). Trimming shortened V by 3 bases and J by 2 bases, and 2 bases separated the two germline ends. CDR3 size: 13 residues. CDR3 sequence reads: CASSHTYNSPLHF. The CDR3 DNA reads as TGTGCCAGCAGCCACACCTATAATTCACCCCTCCACTTT.

The CDR3 DNA sequence: TGTGCCAGCAGCCTCAACAGGGTGTCCTACGAGCAGTACTTC. Translated: CASSLNRVSYEQYF. The V call is TRBV7-8, the J call TRBJ2-7; TRBD1 might be the D (6 bases). Deletions cut 5 bases from V and 1 base from J, with 12 bases between. CDR3 size: 14 residues. Germline assignment: CDR1 SGHVS and CDR2 FQNEAQ.

The CDR3 here is CSARDRGDSSYGYTF. As DNA, the CDR3 is TGCAGCGCCCGGGACAGGGGCGACTCTTCTTATGGCTACACCTTC. The V call is TRBV29-1, the J call TRBJ1-2; 10 bases map to TRBD1. From germline, CDR1 is SQVTM and CDR2 ANQGSEA. The J segment lost 5 bases and the V segment lost 7 bases, leaving 13 bases of the junction unmatched. This CDR3 is 15 amino acids long. The entire variable domain, with the rest obtained from reference TRBV29-1 and TRBJ1-2, is as follows: SAVISQKPSRDICQRGTSLTIQCQVDSQVTMMFWYRQQPGQSLTLIATANQGSEATYESGFVIDKFPISRPNLTFSTLTVSNMSPEDSSIYLCSARDRGDSSYGYTFGSGTRLTVV.

This clone was observed a few times. V gene TRBV29-1 combines with J gene TRBJ1-2, with D hard to call. Germline CDR1 and CDR2: SQVTM and ANQGSEA. Trimming took off 0 bases at V and 3 bases at J, with 11 bases between the two ends. The CDR3 loop spans 14 amino acids. The CDR3 sequence is CSVEDYSPYYGYTF. The DNA for the CDR3 is TGCAGCGTTGAAGATTACTCGCCCTACTATGGCTACACCTTC.

The chain joins TRBV19 to TRBJ1-2; 7 bases are shared with TRBD1. The CDR3 runs to 12 residues. With 5 bases clipped from V and 8 bases from J, the junction kept 5 bases outside the gene matches. CDR1 and CDR2 (germline): LNHDA, SQIVND (reference sequence). The CDR3 DNA reads TGTGCCAGTAGTGTAACAGGGGTCGGCTACACCTTC. Encoded protein: CASSVTGVGYTF.

The chain uses TRBV2 and TRBJ1-4; no firm D call. The V gene lost 4 bases and the J gene lost 7 bases, with 10 bases spanning the gap. Germline V gives CDR1 SNHLY, CDR2 FYNNEI. This CDR3 spans 13 amino acids. CDR3 in DNA: TGTGCCAGCAGTGCCCGGCGGGGTGAAAAACTGTTTTTT. Translated: CASSARRGEKLFF. Together with reference TRBV2 and TRBJ1-4, the CDR3 gives the full variable domain: EPEVTQTPSHQVTQMGQEVILRCVPISNHLYFYWYRQILGQKVEFLVSFYNNEISEKSEIFDDQFSVERPDGSNFTLKIRSTKLEDSAMYFCASSARRGEKLFFGSGTQLSVL.

The chain employs TRBV2 and TRBJ1-5, with a tentative D call TRBD1 (5 bases). V shed 4 bases and J shed 6 bases, with 13 bases lying between them. This CDR3 region has 14 residues. The germline gives CDR1 SNHLY, CDR2 FYNNEI. For the CDR3, the DNA is TGTGCCAGCAGTGTTACGTCAGGGCTTCAGCCCCAGCATTTT. Its translation is CASSVTSGLQPQHF.

This chain connects TRBV7-9 to TRBJ1-1, with D uncertain. Germline CDR1 SEHNR, CDR2 FQNEAQ (reference sequence). This CDR3 is 15 amino acids long. V was trimmed by 4 bases and J by 4 bases, leaving 16 bases between them. DNA for the CDR3: TGTGCCAGCAGCTCATCCCAGCAAGGGAGCACTGAAGCTTTCTTT. It codes for CASSSSQQGSTEAFF.

This clone was seen a few times. The gene calls are TRBV7-9 and TRBJ1-2; 7 bases map to TRBD1. The V gene end was trimmed by 5 bases and the J gene end by 6 bases; junction bases not matched to a gene: 6. The CDR3 contains 13 residues. Germline CDR1 and CDR2: SEHNR and FQNEAQ (reference sequence). CDR3 protein: CASSRTGPNGYTF. For the CDR3, the DNA is TGTGCCAGCAGCCGGACAGGACCTAATGGCTACACCTTC.

The chain links TRBV2 to TRBJ2-1, with D unresolved. Trimming took 3 bases from V and 8 from J, leaving 5 bases between them. Germline assignment: CDR1 SNHLY and CDR2 FYNNEI. This CDR3 region has 11 residues. CDR3 in amino acids: CASSDGYEQFF. For the CDR3, the DNA is TGTGCCAGCAGTGACGGGTATGAGCAGTTCTTC. The whole variable domain, remainder taken from reference TRBV2 and TRBJ2-1, is EPEVTQTPSHQVTQMGQEVILRCVPISNHLYFYWYRQILGQKVEFLVSFYNNEISEKSEIFDDQFSVERPDGSNFTLKIRSTKLEDSAMYFCASSDGYEQFFGPGTRLTVL.

This rearrangement joins TRBV7-2 to TRBJ2-2; tentatively, D is TRBD1 (5 bases). The V end lost 2 bases, the J end lost 5 bases, and 12 bases lay between the germline ends. Germline CDR1 is SGHTA and CDR2 is FQGNSA. This CDR3 region has 15 residues. The CDR3 nucleotides read TGTGCCAGCAGCTTAAGGGGAACAACAACCGGGGAGCTGTTTTTT. This codes for CASSLRGTTTGELFF. Complete variable domain (other parts from reference TRBV7-2 and TRBJ2-2): GAGVSQSPSNKVTEKGKDVELRCDPISGHTALYWYRQSLGQGLEFLIYFQGNSAPDKSGLPSDRFSAERTGGSVSTLTIQRTQQEDSAVYLCASSLRGTTTGELFFGEGSRLTVL.

As concerns this clone: Other DNA sequences in the sample encode the same CDR3. V gene TRBV18 combines with J gene TRBJ1-1; D not certain. The V end was cut by 2 bases, the J end by 1 base, with 8 bases between. In germline, CDR1 is KGHSH, CDR2 LQKENI. The length of the CDR3 is 14 residues. CDR3 protein: CASSPNRGNTEAFF. DNA of the CDR3: TGTGCCAGCTCACCAAATCGGGGGAACACTGAAGCTTTCTTT.

The gene calls are TRBV29-1 and TRBJ1-2, with TRBD1 identical over 7 bases. This CDR3 region has 14 residues. V lost 2 bases to trimming and J lost 1 base; unmatched junction nucleotides: 4. CDR1 and CDR2 (germline): SQVTM, ANQGSEA. In DNA, the CDR3 is TGCAGCGTTGAAAGGGACAGACATAACTATGGCTACACCTTC. It translates to CSVERDRHNYGYTF.

The genes are TRBV5-1 and TRBJ1-3; 8 bases are shared with TRBD1. Germline-derived CDR1 and CDR2 are SGHRS and YFSETQ. The CDR3 runs 15 residues. Unmatched junction bases numbered 7, after V lost 4 bases and J lost 4 bases. The CDR3 spells CASSTDRGVGNTIYF. DNA for the CDR3: TGCGCCAGCAGCACTGACAGGGGAGTGGGAAACACCATATATTTT.

The J gene is TRBJ1-1, the V gene TRBV11-2; D is possibly TRBD1 (6 bases). CDR3 length equals 15 residues. The germline V gene has CDR1 SGHAT and CDR2 FQNNGV. Trimming took 4 bases from V and 7 from J, leaving 19 bases between them. In DNA form, the CDR3 reads TGTGCCAGCAGCTCGACAGGCTCCCCGGACGGTGAAGCTTTCTTT. It encodes CASSSTGSPDGEAFF. The full variable domain, with the rest looked up from reference TRBV11-2 and TRBJ1-1, is EAGVAQSPRYKIIEKRQSVAFWCNPISGHATLYWYQQILGQGPKLLIQFQNNGVVDDSQLPKDRFSAERLKGVDSTLKIQPAKLEDSAVYLCASSSTGSPDGEAFFGQGTRLTVV.

The CDR3 protein is CASSLGLAGGVSGEQFF. CDR3 coding DNA: TGTGCCAGCAGCTTGGGACTAGCGGGAGGTGTATCTGGGGAGCAGTTCTTC. V and J are TRBV9 and TRBJ2-1, with 15 bases aligning to TRBD2. The CDR3 is 17 residues long. V was clipped by 4 bases and J by 10 bases; unmatched bases: 12. Per germline, CDR1 SGDLS and CDR2 YYNGEE.

The chain links TRBV5-1 to TRBJ2-3, with 7 bases lining up with TRBD2. Germline V gene sequence: CDR1 SGHRS, CDR2 YFSETQ. V dropped 2 bases and J dropped 3; count of bases not matched to a gene: 6. The length of the CDR3 is 15 residues. The CDR3 loop is CASSFAGAGTDTQYF. The CDR3 DNA is TGCGCCAGCAGCTTTGCGGGAGCCGGTACAGATACGCAGTATTTT.

This clone was counted between two and nine times. The gene calls are TRBV3-1 (or the pseudogene TRBV3-2) and TRBJ1-5; D is uncertain. Germline CDR1 LGHDT, CDR2 YNNKEL (reference sequence). V gave up 1 base and J gave up 3 bases, with 10 bases separating them. This CDR3 spans 15 amino acids. DNA for the CDR3: TGTGCCAGCAGCCAAGGTTCCGGGAACAATCAGCCCCAGCATTTT. This encodes CASSQGSGNNQPQHF.

The chain carries TRBV28 and TRBJ1-5, with unresolved D. Germline CDR1 reads MDHEN; CDR2 reads SYDVKM. Deletions cut 5 bases from V and 0 bases from J, with 11 bases between. The CDR3 is 15 residues long. In nucleotides, the CDR3 is TGTGCCAGCAGTCGACCCCGAGGTAGCAATCAGCCCCAGCATTTT. Translation gives CASSRPRGSNQPQHF.

J is TRBJ1-6 and V is TRBV30; the D gene is possibly TRBD1 (6 bases). This CDR3 region has 14 residues. Between the trimmed V and J ends, which lost 4 bases and 7 bases, there was a span of 14 bases. From germline, CDR1 is GTSNPN and CDR2 SVGIG (reference sequence). The CDR3 DNA follows: TGTGCCTGGACCAAAGGACAGACAAATTCACCCCTCCACTTT. Translated: CAWTKGQTNSPLHF.

The chain employs TRBV27 and TRBJ1-2; 8 positions match TRBD1. J lost 8 bases, V lost 5 bases, and 19 bases had no gene match. The germline CDR1 and CDR2 sequences are MNHEY and SMNVEV (reference sequence). The CDR3 totals 17 residues. The chain's CDR3 is CASSPKPPQGALGGYTF. The CDR3, as DNA: TGTGCCAGCAGTCCTAAGCCCCCTCAGGGGGCGCTGGGAGGCTACACCTTC.

The J gene is TRBJ2-3, the V gene TRBV25-1, with 7 bases aligning to TRBD2. The CDR3 length is 14 residues. Trimming removed 3 bases from V and 2 bases from J; junction bases left unmatched: 2. Looked up from germline, CDR1 is MGHDK and CDR2 is SYGVNS. CDR3 nucleotides: TGTGCCAGCAGTGAGCTAGCGGACACAGATACGCAGTATTTT. This gives the protein CASSELADTDTQYF.

The rearrangement links TRBV7-2 to TRBJ1-5, with D perhaps TRBD1 (5 bases). The CDR3 length is 13 residues. The V end was cut by 5 bases, the J end by 5 bases, with 10 bases between. CDR1 is SGHTA, CDR2 FQGNSA, per germline. This CDR3 reads CASSTGPYQPQHF. CDR3 DNA: TGTGCCAGCAGCACAGGACCTTATCAGCCCCAGCATTTT.

CDR3 protein: CASTGLSYGYTF. The CDR3 DNA reads as TGCGCCAGCACCGGACTGAGCTATGGCTACACCTTC. The V gene is TRBV10-2, the J gene TRBJ1-2; unclear D gene. CDR3 length: 12 residues. Germline-derived CDR1 and CDR2 are WSHSY and SAAADI. The ends were cut back, 7 bases at V and 4 bases at J, with 10 bases in the middle.

This chain links TRBV5-1 with TRBJ1-3; the match to TRBD1 covers 9 bases. Germline CDR1 reads SGHRS; CDR2 reads YFSETQ. V lost 4 bases, J lost 0 bases, and 8 bases stayed unmatched. The CDR3 covers 17 residues. The CDR3 DNA sequence: TGCGCCAGCAGCGGACAGGGACAGGGTAACTCTGGAAACACCATATATTTT. This encodes CASSGQGQGNSGNTIYF.

This sequence joins TRBV11-1 and TRBJ1-6, with 7 positions matching TRBD1. V shed 1 base and J 14 bases; nucleotides not matched to a gene: 8. Germline loops: CDR1 SGHAT, CDR2 FQDESV (reference sequence). This CDR3 is 14 amino acids long. The CDR3 spells CASSLGPSGGSLHF. The CDR3 nucleotides are TGTGCCAGCAGCTTAGGCCCCTCAGGGGGTTCCCTCCACTTT.

This sequence joins TRBV3-1 (or the pseudogene TRBV3-2) and TRBJ2-2; D is perhaps TRBD1 (6 bases). The germline V gene encodes CDR1 LGHDT and CDR2 YNNKEL (reference sequence). Trimming left V 2 bases short and J 4 bases short, with 11 bases between. The CDR3 loop spans 15 amino acids. DNA of the CDR3: TGTGCCAGCAGCCAAAGGCAGGGGCGCACCGGGGAGCTGTTTTTT. It yields the protein CASSQRQGRTGELFF.

This clone was seen more than once but under ten times. V and J are TRBV3-1 (or the pseudogene TRBV3-2) and TRBJ2-7; D is ambiguous. CDR3 length equals 11 residues. V lost 3 bases and J 9 bases, leaving 9 bases between the germline ends. The germline CDR1 and CDR2 sequences are LGHDT and YNNKEL (reference sequence). The CDR3 sequence: CASSHGLGQYF. DNA for the CDR3: TGTGCCAGCAGCCATGGGCTCGGGCAGTACTTC.

In this sample, this clone turned up a few times. V gene TRBV28 combines with J gene TRBJ1-5; a possible D gene is TRBD1 (6 bases). This CDR3 is 16 amino acids long. V lost 7 bases and J 1 base, leaving 17 bases between the germline ends. Germline V CDR1 and CDR2: MDHEN, SYDVKM. As DNA, the CDR3 is TGTGCCAGCAACGATCTTAAGAGGGGGAGCAATCAGCCCCAGCATTTT. Amino acid sequence: CASNDLKRGSNQPQHF.